Listed below are T cell receptor beta chains from one sample, sequenced in a study of blood T cell repertoires in COVID-19. Assay: immunoSEQ multiplex PCR; the TCRdb copy retains only in-frame clones and omits some. The data contain about 140,000 clones, about 85% of them singletons. The material sequenced was peripheral blood. These receptors originate from a human donor in a cohort sampled during active COVID-19. The CDR3 runs from the conserved cysteine through the conserved F or W. The D gene is left open where the match is weak.

TRBV29-1,.,TRBJ2-1,CSVEGQGTYNEQFF,TGCAGCGTTGAAGGGCAGGGAACTTACAATGAGCAGTTCTTC
TRBV5-5,.,TRBJ1-6,CASSQVVSYNSPLHF,TGTGCCAGCAGTCAGGTGGTCTCATATAATTCACCCCTCCACTTT
TRBV4-2,.,TRBJ2-1,CASSLTVREGSYNEQFF,TGTGCCAGCAGCCTGACGGTGCGGGAAGGGTCCTACAATGAGCAGTTCTTC
TRBV30,.,TRBJ2-7,CAWSAHYEQYF,TGTGCCTGGAGTGCACATTACGAGCAGTACTTC
TRBV30,TRBD1,TRBJ1-2,CAWRNRGRAYGYTF,TGTGCCTGGAGGAACAGGGGGCGCGCCTATGGCTACACCTTC
TRBV9,TRBD1,TRBJ1-1,CASSPTGGNTEAFF,TGTGCCAGCAGCCCGACAGGGGGAAACACTGAAGCTTTCTTT
TRBV7-3,TRBD2,TRBJ2-5,CASSRGTSGQETQYF,TGTGCCAGCAGCCGCGGGACTAGCGGGCAAGAGACCCAGTACTTC
TRBV10-3,.,TRBJ1-4,CAITARGSNEKLFF,TGTGCCATCACCGCAAGGGGGTCTAATGAAAAACTGTTTTTT
TRBV18,.,TRBJ1-2,CASSRGSTTNYGYTF,TGTGCCAGCTCGCGGGGCTCCACAACTAACTATGGCTACACCTTC
TRBV7-2,TRBD1,TRBJ1-5,CASSQQGYFQPQHF,TGTGCCAGCAGCCAACAGGGGTATTTTCAGCCCCAGCATTTT
TRBV6-8,TRBD2,TRBJ2-7,CASSLAGVLPYEQYF,TGTGCCAGCAGCCTAGCGGGAGTTTTACCCTACGAGCAGTACTTC
TRBV18,TRBD1,TRBJ2-7,CASSPTGNPHEQYF,TGTGCCAGCTCCCCGACAGGGAACCCCCACGAGCAGTACTTC
TRBV19,TRBD1,TRBJ2-5,CASSGGRGQTQYF,TGTGCCAGTAGTGGGGGCAGGGGGCAGACCCAGTACTTC
TRBV7-6,.,TRBJ1-1,CASSLDRDAEAFF,TGTGCCAGCAGCTTAGACAGGGACGCTGAAGCTTTCTTT
TRBV3-1/TRBV3-2,.,TRBJ2-1,CASSPDSESYNEQFF,TGTGCCAGCAGCCCGGATAGCGAGTCCTACAATGAGCAGTTCTTC
TRBV7-7,TRBD2,TRBJ2-3,CASSSGLAGVTSTDTQYF,TGTGCTAGCAGCTCGGGACTAGCGGGAGTGACTAGCACAGATACGCAGTATTTT
TRBV7-2,TRBD2,TRBJ2-7,CASSLGLAGGNYEQYF,TGTGCCAGCAGCTTAGGACTAGCGGGAGGGAACTACGAGCAGTACTTC
TRBV19,.,TRBJ2-1,CASSPRALYNEQFF,TGTGCCAGTAGTCCCCGAGCGTTATACAATGAGCAGTTCTTC
TRBV7-6,TRBD2,TRBJ2-2,CASSPLAGVTGELFF,TGTGCCAGCAGCCCGCTAGCGGGAGTGACCGGGGAGCTGTTTTTT
TRBV6-1,.,TRBJ1-2,CASSEGRTVYGYTF,TGTGCCAGCAGTGAAGGGAGGACCGTCTATGGCTACACCTTC
TRBV18,.,TRBJ1-5,CASSPGGQPQHF,TGTGCCAGCTCACCGGGGGGACAGCCCCAGCATTTT
TRBV6-5,.,TRBJ1-2,CASRSGGGYGYTF,TGTGCCAGCAGGTCTGGGGGGGGCTATGGCTACACCTTC
TRBV18,TRBD2,TRBJ2-1,CASSPPGTSAPIRNEQFF,TGTGCCAGCTCACCTCCCGGGACTAGCGCCCCTATTCGCAATGAGCAGTTCTTC